This T cell receptor (beta chain) comes out of a study of T cells in Graves' hyperthyroidism and ophthalmopathy. CDR1 SGHTA and CDR2 FQGNSA come from the germline V gene. This CDR3 has 16 amino acids. The source material, RNA transcripts, was used to amplify TCR beta CDR3 regions. In the first-round RT-PCR of the TCR CDR3, the HTBI primer set was used. MiXCR was run by TCRdb on the multiplex PCR reads, yielding one entry per CDR3 protein. The data show approximately 330,000 distinct CDR3 sequences, 18% seen once. Material for sequencing was blood. The chain has TRBV7-2 and TRBJ2-7; 7 nucleotides line up with TRBD2. The J call is uncertain, as TRBJ2-1 better fits the DNA end. The source is a woman between 50 and 59 years old with Graves' hyperthyroidism. Here the CDR3 reads CASSRDQSGNSYEQFF. The CDR3 bases are TGTGCCAGCAGTCGAGACCAGAGCGGGAACTCCTACGAGCAGTTCTTC.